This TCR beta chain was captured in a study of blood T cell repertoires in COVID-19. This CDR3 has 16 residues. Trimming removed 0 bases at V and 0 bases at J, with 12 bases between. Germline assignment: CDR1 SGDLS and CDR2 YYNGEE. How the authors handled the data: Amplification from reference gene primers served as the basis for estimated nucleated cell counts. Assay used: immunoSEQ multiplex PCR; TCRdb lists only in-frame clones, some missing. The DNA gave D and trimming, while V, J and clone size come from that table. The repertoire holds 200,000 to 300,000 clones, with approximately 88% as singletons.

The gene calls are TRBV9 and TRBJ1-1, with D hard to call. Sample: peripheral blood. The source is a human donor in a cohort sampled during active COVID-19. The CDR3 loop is CASSVGPAGMNTEAFF. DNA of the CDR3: TGTGCCAGCAGCGTAGGACCCGCGGGGATGAACACTGAAGCTTTCTTT. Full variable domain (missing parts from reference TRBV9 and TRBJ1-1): DSGVTQTPKHLITATGQRVTLRCSPRSGDLSVYWYQQSLDQGLQFLIQYYNGEERAKGNILERFSAQQFPDLHSELNLSSLELGDSALYFCASSVGPAGMNTEAFFGQGTRLTVV.